The 10 T cell receptor beta chains listed next were all sequenced from one sample in a study of read filtering for tumor transcriptome and immune sequencing. From approximately 400 ng of RNA, a library with molecular barcoded alpha/delta and beta/gamma adaptors was made. One entry per CDR3 protein results from TCRdb running MiXCR on the reads. The sample carries over 45,000 distinct CDR3 sequences, more than 20% recorded once. Sequencing was carried out using a population of CD138-negative cells sorted from bone marrow. All receptors come from a donor aged 40 or older with multiple myeloma.

With respect to this clonotype: A much larger clone lies one base from this, so it may be a read error. The chain is built from TRBV9 and TRBJ2-2, with a weak D call TRBD2 (5 bases). Trimming cost V 7 bases and J 7 bases, with 17 bases left between them. From germline, CDR1 is SGDLS and CDR2 YYNGEE. The CDR3 has 14 residues. CDR3 in DNA: TGTGCCAGCTACCTCCTCTCCGCGGGCGGGGAGCTGTTTTTT. Its protein is CASYLLSAGGELFF.

There are many counts of this clonotype. This rearrangement joins TRBV6-1 to TRBJ2-7, with TRBD1 matching 10 bases. The ends lost 7 bases at V and 5 bases at J; junction bases unmatched: 5. There are 13 residues in the CDR3. Looked up from germline, CDR1 is MNHNS and CDR2 is SASEGT. CDR3 residues: CASTQGTGDEQYF. The CDR3 DNA follows: TGTGCCAGCACCCAAGGGACAGGGGACGAGCAGTACTTC.

Many counts were recorded for this clonotype. V is TRBV7-8 and J is TRBJ1-2, with 12 positions matching TRBD1. The CDR3 has 15 residues. Losses at the gene ends were 1 base for V and 7 bases for J; bases not matched to a gene: 4. Germline V lookup: CDR1 SGHVS, CDR2 FQNEAQ. In DNA, the CDR3 is TGTGCCAGCAGCTTAGATGGGACAGGGGGCTCTGGCTACACCTTC. Residues: CASSLDGTGGSGYTF.

Of note for this clonotype: A read error is likely here: a far larger clone is one base away. This rearrangement joins TRBV12-3 or TRBV12-4 to TRBJ2-1; 10 bases line up with TRBD1. V was pared by 10 bases and J by 7 bases, with 10 bases of the junction left unmatched. The CDR3 loop spans 14 amino acids. In nucleotides, the CDR3 is TGTGCCAACAGCCGCTGGGACAGGGGTAATGAGCAGTTCTTC. Its protein is CANSRWDRGNEQFF.

This clonotype was observed at least ten times. CDR3 DNA sequence: TGTGCCAGCAGTTTAACATTGCCCCAGCATTTT. Its protein product is CASSLTLPQHF. The chain is built from TRBV12-3 or TRBV12-4 and TRBJ1-5; D is unresolved. The CDR3 consists of 11 residues. V was clipped by 2 bases and J by 9 bases, with 5 bases between them.

The table lists this clonotype with many counts. The chain employs TRBV5-1 and TRBJ2-7, with 7 bases aligning to TRBD1. Germline trimming cut 4 bases from V and 3 bases from J; bases unmatched to any gene: 13. The germline V gene has CDR1 SGHRS and CDR2 YFSETQ. The CDR3 extends over 16 amino acids. This CDR3 reads CASSPGPGTEIYEQYF. CDR3 nucleotide sequence: TGCGCCAGCAGCCCAGGGCCCGGGACAGAGATCTACGAGCAGTACTTC.

This clonotype was recorded at least ten times. The V call is TRBV20-1, the J call TRBJ2-5, with 12 bases lining up with TRBD2. The ends lost 5 bases at V and 1 base at J; junction bases unmatched: 5. The CDR3 has 15 amino acids. Germline values: CDR1 DFQATT, CDR2 SNEGSKA (reference sequence). CDR3: CSALLAGGLQETQYF. The CDR3 region has the DNA TGCAGTGCTCTACTAGCGGGAGGCCTCCAAGAGACCCAGTACTTC.

This clonotype occurred once. A much larger clone lies a single base off, so this may be a read error. A read error is likely, as this CDR3 ends without the conserved phenylalanine or tryptophan. The gene calls are TRBV9 and TRBJ2-3; D gene ambiguous. Trimming stripped 2 bases from V and 0 bases from J, with 10 bases between. The CDR3 length is 15 residues. Per the germline V gene, CDR1 is SGDLS and CDR2 is YYNGEE. CDR3 amino acids: CASSVSSASTDTQYL. The CDR3, as DNA: TGTGCCAGCAGCGTGTCCTCGGCTAGCACAGATACGCAGTATCTT.

This clonotype was seen many times. The chain carries TRBV6-5 and TRBJ2-2, with D unclear. The ends were cut back, 5 bases at V and 5 bases at J, with 6 bases in the middle. The CDR3 is 12 residues long. From germline, CDR1 is MNHEY and CDR2 SVGAGI. CDR3 region: CASSRLTGELFF. The CDR3 nucleotides are TGTGCCAGCAGTAGACTTACCGGGGAGCTGTTTTTT.

CDR3 amino acids: CASSPGWGPNQPQHF. CDR3 in DNA: TGTGCCAGCAGCCCGGGGTGGGGTCCCAATCAGCCCCAGCATTTT. The genes are TRBV5-6 and TRBJ1-5, with D unclear. The V gene's germline CDR1 is SGHDT and CDR2 YYEEEE. This CDR3 is built from 15 residues. V lost 4 bases and J lost 3, with 14 bases in between. The variable domain in full, completed from reference TRBV5-6 and TRBJ1-5, reads DAGVTQSPTHLIKTRGQQVTLRCSPKSGHDTVSWYQQALGQGPQFIFQYYEEEERQRGNFPDRFSGHQFPNYSSELNVNALLLGDSALYLCASSPGWGPNQPQHFGDGTRLSIL.